This TCR beta chain stems from a study of blood T cells in healthy people across ages. With 4 bases removed from V and 0 bases from J, the gap between germline ends came to 9 bases. CDR3 length: 13 amino acids. Germline V gene data show CDR1 as SQVTM and CDR2 as ANQGSEA. Whole-study findings and limits: CMV status of donors was unknown, possibly confounding expanded clonotype changes. The percentage of naive T cells correlated strongly with TCR beta diversity.

In this sample, this clonotype turned up many times. Antigen: not known. The authors ran a second PCR of 7 to 11 cycles using a sample-barcoded 5' primer and a J-beta primer mix. TCRdb used MiXCR to reprocess the 5' RACE reads, holding one entry per CDR3 protein. The sample shows around 1,000,000 distinct CDR3 sequences, around 27% of them seen only once. Total RNA extracted from each sample amounted to at least 5.5 micrograms. In addition, the sample was reused for a study of T cells of mothers and their children.

Sequencing was carried out using blood. The gene calls are TRBV29-1 and TRBJ1-1; D remains ambiguous. The clonotype comes from a girl aged 2 to 10 in good health. The CDR3 protein is CSVARVLNTEAFF. The CDR3 region has the DNA TGCAGCGTTGCGAGGGTGTTGAACACTGAAGCTTTCTTT. The whole variable domain, filled in from reference TRBV29-1 and TRBJ1-1, reads SAVISQKPSRDICQRGTSLTIQCQVDSQVTMMFWYRQQPGQSLTLIATANQGSEATYESGFVIDKFPISRPNLTFSTLTVSNMSPEDSSIYLCSVARVLNTEAFFGQGTRLTVV.